This T cell receptor beta chain was sequenced during a study of cytomegalovirus exposure and HLA in healthy donors. Study results and caveats: It was confirmed in vitro that three of the CMV-associated chains were specific for CMV antigens. One later analysis, an examination of the 100 to 150 validation repertoires, found that first-cohort TCR clusters tended to co-occur in them. Across donors, most TCRs were seen rarely, yet some public ones were widespread. Some TCR beta chains (around 160 of them) were listed as cytomegalovirus-associated.

The repertoire was sequenced with immunoSEQ multiplex PCR; TCRdb's copy has only in-frame clones and lacks some. This sample has more than 95,000 clones; over 85% occur once, and the top ten carry approximately 2.1%. The CDR3 spans 16 residues. V shed 5 bases, J shed 4 bases, and the junction held 7 bases outside the gene matches. Per germline, CDR1 SGHVS and CDR2 FQNEAQ. Concerning this clone: Its antigen is undetermined.

The receptor was derived from a woman aged 18-30 years in good health and CMV-seronegative. V is TRBV7-8 and J is TRBJ2-7, with 14 bases matching TRBD2. The specimen was PBMCs. For the CDR3, the DNA is TGTGCCAGCAGCCCCGGGACTAGCGGGAGTTCATACGAGCAGTACTTC. The encoded protein is CASSPGTSGSSYEQYF.